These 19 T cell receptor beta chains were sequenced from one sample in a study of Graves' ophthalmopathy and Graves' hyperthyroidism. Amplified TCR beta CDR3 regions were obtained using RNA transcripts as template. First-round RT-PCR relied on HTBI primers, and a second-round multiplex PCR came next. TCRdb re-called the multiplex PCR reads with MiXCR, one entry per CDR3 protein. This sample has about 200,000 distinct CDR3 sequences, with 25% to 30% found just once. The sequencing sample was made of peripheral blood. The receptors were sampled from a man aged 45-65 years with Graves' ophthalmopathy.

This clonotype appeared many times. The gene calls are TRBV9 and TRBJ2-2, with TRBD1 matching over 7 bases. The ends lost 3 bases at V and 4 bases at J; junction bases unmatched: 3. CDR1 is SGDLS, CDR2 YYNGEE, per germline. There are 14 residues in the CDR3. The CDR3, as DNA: TGTGCCAGCAGCGACAGGGGTAGCACCGGGGAGCTGTTTTTT. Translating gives CASSDRGSTGELFF.

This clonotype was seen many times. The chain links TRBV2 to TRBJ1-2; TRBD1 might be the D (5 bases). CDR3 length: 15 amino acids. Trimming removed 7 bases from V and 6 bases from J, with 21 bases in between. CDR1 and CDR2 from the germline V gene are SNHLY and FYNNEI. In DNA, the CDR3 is TGTGCCAGCATACCTCTGTCGGGACGTCAAAATGGCTACACCTTC. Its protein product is CASIPLSGRQNGYTF.

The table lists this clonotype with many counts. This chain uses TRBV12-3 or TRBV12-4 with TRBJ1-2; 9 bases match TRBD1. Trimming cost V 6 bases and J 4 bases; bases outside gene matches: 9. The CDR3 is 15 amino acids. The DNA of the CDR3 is TGTGCCAGCAGCAAACAGGGGGCACGGCTCTATGGCTACACCTTC. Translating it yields CASSKQGARLYGYTF.

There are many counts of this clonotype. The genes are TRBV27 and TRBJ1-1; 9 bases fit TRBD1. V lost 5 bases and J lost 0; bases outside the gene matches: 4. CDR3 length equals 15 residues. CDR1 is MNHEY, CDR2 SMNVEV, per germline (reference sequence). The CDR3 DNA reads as TGTGCCAGCAGTCTCGGGACAGGGCTGAACACTGAAGCTTTCTTT. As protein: CASSLGTGLNTEAFF.

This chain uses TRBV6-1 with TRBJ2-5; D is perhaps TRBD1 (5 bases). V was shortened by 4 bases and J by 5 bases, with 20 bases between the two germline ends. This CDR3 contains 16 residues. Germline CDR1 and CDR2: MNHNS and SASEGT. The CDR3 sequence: CASSGPFTGLAETQYF. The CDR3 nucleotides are TGTGCCAGCAGTGGCCCTTTTACAGGCTTGGCTGAGACCCAGTACTTC.

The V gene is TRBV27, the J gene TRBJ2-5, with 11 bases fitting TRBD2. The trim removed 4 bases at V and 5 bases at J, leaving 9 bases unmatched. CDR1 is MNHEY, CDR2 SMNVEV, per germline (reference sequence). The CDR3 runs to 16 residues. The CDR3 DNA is TGTGCCAGCAGTTCCCTAGCGGGAGGCCGAGAGGAGACCCAGTACTTC. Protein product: CASSSLAGGREETQYF.

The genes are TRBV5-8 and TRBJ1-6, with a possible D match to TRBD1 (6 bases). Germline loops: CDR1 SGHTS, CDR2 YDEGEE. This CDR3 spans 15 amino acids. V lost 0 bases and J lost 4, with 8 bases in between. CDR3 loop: CASSLGQAYNSPLHF. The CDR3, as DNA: TGTGCCAGCAGCTTGGGACAGGCGTATAATTCACCCCTCCACTTT.

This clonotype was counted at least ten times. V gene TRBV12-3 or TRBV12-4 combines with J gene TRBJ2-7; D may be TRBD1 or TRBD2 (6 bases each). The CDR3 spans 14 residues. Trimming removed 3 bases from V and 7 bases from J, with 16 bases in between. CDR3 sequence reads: CASSLDGGLGEQYF. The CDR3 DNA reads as TGTGCCAGCAGTTTGGACGGGGGCCTAGGGGAGCAGTACTTC.

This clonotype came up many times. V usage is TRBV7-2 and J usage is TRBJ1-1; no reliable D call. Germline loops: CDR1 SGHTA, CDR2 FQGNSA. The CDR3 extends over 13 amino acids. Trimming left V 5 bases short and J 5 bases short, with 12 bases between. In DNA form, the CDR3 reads TGTGCCAGCAGCCCTAACCTGGCAACTGAAGCTTTCTTT. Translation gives CASSPNLATEAFF.

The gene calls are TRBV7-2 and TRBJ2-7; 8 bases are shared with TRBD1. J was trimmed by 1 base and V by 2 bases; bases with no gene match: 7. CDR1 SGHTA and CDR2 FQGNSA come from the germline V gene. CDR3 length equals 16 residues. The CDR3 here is CASSLTDRVTSYEQYF. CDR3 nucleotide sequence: TGTGCCAGCAGCTTAACGGACAGGGTTACTTCCTACGAGCAGTACTTC.

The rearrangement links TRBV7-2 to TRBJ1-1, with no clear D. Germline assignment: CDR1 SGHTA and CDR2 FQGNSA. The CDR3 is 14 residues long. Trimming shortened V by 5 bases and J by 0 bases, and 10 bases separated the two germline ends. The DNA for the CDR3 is TGTGCCAGCAGCCAGGACGGTTTGAACACTGAAGCTTTCTTT. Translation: CASSQDGLNTEAFF.

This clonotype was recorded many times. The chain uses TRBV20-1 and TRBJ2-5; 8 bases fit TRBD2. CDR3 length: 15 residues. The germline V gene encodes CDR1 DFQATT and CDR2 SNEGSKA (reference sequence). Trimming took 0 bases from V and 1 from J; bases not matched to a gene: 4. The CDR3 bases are TGCAGTGCTAGAGATACCCGGGAGGGCCAAGAGACCCAGTACTTC. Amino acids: CSARDTREGQETQYF.

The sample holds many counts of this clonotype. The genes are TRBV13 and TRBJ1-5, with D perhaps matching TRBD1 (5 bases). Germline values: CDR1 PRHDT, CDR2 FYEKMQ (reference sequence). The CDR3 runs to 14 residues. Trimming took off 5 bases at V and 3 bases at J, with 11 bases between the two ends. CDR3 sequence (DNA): TGTGCCAGCAGCCCCCGGGGCTACAATCAGCCCCAGCATTTT. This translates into CASSPRGYNQPQHF.

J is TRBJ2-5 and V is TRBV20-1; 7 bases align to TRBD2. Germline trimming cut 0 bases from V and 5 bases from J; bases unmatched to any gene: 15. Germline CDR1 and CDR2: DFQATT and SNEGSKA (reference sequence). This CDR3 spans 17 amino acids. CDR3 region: CSARDPTLGGSGETQYF. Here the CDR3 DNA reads TGCAGTGCTAGAGATCCAACCCTTGGCGGGAGCGGCGAGACCCAGTACTTC.

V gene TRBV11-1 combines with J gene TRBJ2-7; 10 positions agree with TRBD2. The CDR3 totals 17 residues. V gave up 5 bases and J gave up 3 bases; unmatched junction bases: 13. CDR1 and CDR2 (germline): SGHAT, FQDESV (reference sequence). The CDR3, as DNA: TGTGCCAGCAGCCCCCGCGGGCAAGCGGGAGGGGACTACGAGCAGTACTTC. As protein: CASSPRGQAGGDYEQYF. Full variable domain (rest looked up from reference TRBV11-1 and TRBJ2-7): EAEVAQSPRYKITEKSQAVAFWCDPISGHATLYWYRQILGQGPELLVQFQDESVVDDSQLPKDRFSAERLKGVDSTLKIQPAELGDSAMYLCASSPRGQAGGDYEQYFGPGTRLTVT.

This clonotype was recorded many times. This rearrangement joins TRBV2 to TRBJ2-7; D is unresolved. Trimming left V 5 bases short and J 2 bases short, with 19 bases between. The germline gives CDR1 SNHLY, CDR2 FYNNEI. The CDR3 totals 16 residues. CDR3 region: CASSWSVKASTYEQYF. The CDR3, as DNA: TGTGCCAGCAGTTGGTCGGTAAAGGCTTCTACCTACGAGCAGTACTTC. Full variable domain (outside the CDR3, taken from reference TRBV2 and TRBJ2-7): EPEVTQTPSHQVTQMGQEVILRCVPISNHLYFYWYRQILGQKVEFLVSFYNNEISEKSEIFDDQFSVERPDGSNFTLKIRSTKLEDSAMYFCASSWSVKASTYEQYFGPGTRLTVT.

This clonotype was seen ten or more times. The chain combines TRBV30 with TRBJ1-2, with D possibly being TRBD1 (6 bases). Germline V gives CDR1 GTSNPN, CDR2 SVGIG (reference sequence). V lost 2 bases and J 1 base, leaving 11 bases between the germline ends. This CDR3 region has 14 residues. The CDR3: CAWSPGGGNYGYTF. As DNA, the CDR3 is TGTGCCTGGAGTCCCGGAGGGGGTAACTATGGCTACACCTTC.

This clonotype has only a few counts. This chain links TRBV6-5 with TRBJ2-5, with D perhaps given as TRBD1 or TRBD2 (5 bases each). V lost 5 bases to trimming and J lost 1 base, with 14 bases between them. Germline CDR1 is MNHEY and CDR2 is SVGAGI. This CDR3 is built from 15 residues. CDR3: CASSHWDGGQETQYF. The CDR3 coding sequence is TGTGCCAGCAGTCACTGGGACGGCGGCCAAGAGACCCAGTACTTC.

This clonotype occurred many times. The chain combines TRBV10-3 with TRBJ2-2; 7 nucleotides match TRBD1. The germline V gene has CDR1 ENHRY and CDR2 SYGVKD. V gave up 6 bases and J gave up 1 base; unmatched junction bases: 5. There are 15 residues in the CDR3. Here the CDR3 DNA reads TGTGCCATCAGCTCCGGGACAGTGAACACCGGGGAGCTGTTTTTT. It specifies CAISSGTVNTGELFF.